This record looks at one TCR beta chain sequence and its context. CDR3 length: 15 residues. Germline V gene sequence: CDR1 SGHVS, CDR2 FNYEAQ. V shed 1 base and J shed 1 base, with 9 bases lying between them. Profiled with immunoSEQ multiplex PCR; TCRdb holds only in-frame clones, not every one. The table has roughly 77,000 clones, 75% to 85% seen once. This sample is drawn from a study of blood T cell repertoires in COVID-19. Overall study: Whether acute or convalescent, the COVID-19 samples came from the United States, Italy and Spain. PBMCs, B-cell-depleted T cells, or T cells were the source of the cDNA or gDNA that made up the material.

This receptor was obtained from a woman in her 70s with acute or convalescent COVID-19. The specimen was peripheral blood. The chain employs TRBV7-6 and TRBJ2-3, with D uncertain. The CDR3 DNA is TGTGCCAGCAGCTTAGGGTCGGTACGCACAGATACGCAGTATTTT. Residues: CASSLGSVRTDTQYF.